The subject of this entry is one TCR beta chain. The same CDR3 also results from other DNA sequences found in this sample. Germline CDR1 is LGHDT and CDR2 is YNNKEL (reference sequence). V shed 1 base and J shed 5 bases, with 11 bases lying between them. The CDR3 has 14 amino acids. Data came from immunoSEQ multiplex PCR; TCRdb stores just in-frame clones and leaves some out. The sample lists 80,000 or so clones; about 80% were seen once. The data were obtained in a study of blood T cell repertoires in COVID-19. This chain uses TRBV3-1 (or the pseudogene TRBV3-2) with TRBJ1-1; tentatively, D is TRBD1 (5 bases). This clonotype was obtained from a woman between 65 and 79 years old with acute or convalescent COVID-19. The specimen sequenced was peripheral blood. The CDR3: CASSQGTGGTEAFF. The CDR3 DNA reads TGTGCCAGCAGCCAAGGGACCGGGGGGACTGAAGCTTTCTTT.